This TCR beta chain was identified in a study of T-cell reconstitution after alpha-beta-depleted transplantation in children (dated by TCRdb to 2016 to 2018). Notes on the research overall: Using TCR repertoire profiling, the study followed T-cell immune reconstitution in a quantitative way in children after TCRalphabeta/CD19-depleted allogeneic hematopoietic cell transplantation.

This clonotype was recorded at least ten times. Its target antigen remains unknown. Nothing much larger sits one base from this clone, and base qualities are not available. Libraries were prepared through PCR. The sequencer listed for this sample is Illumina HiSeq 2500. TCR libraries were prepared with molecular barcoding, using unique molecular identifiers to normalize TCRbeta repertoire quantification. The public reads were quality trimmed at Q25 with fastp and then assembled into clones with MiXCR by TCRdb, keeping productive beta chains. All rows with the same CDR3 protein become a single entry with the most common DNA and genes. For this sample the table gives roughly 590,000 distinct CDR3 sequences, of which 16% were detected only once. The ten largest account for around 0.96% of the sample. Its CDR3 holds 13 amino acids, cysteine through phenylalanine. Only CDR3 DNA is held: 39 bases, read in frame from base 1. V and J are truncated by 2 bases and 10 bases respectively, leaving an intervening sequence of 16 bases. The CDR1 and CDR2 encoded by the germline V gene (reference sequence) are DFQATT and SNEGSKA.

The V and J genes are TRBV20-1 and TRBJ2-3, with a weak D call of TRBD1 (5 bases match). The starting material was PBMCs from the stem cell graft donor, obtained from the stem cell graft. This clonotype was obtained from a human donor who donated a stem cell graft to a child with acute myeloid leukemia. The CDR3 in this case is CSARRGGAVAQYF. The DNA sequence follows: TGCAGTGCTAGAAGGGGTGGGGCCGTGGCGCAGTATTTT.